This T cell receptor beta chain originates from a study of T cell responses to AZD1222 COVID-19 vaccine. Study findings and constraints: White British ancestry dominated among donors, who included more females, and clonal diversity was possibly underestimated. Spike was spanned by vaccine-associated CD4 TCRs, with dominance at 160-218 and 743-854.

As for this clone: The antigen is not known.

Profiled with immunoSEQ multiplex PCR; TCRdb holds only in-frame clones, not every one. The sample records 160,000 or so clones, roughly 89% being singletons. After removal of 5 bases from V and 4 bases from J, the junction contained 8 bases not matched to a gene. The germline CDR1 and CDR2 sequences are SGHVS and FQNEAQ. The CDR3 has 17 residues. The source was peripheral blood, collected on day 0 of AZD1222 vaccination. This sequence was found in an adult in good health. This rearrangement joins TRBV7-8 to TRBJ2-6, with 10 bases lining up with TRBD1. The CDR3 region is CASSVRQGAAGANVLTF. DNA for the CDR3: TGTGCCAGCAGCGTACGACAGGGGGCTGCCGGGGCCAACGTCCTGACTTTC. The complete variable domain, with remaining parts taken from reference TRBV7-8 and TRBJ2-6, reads GAGVSQSPRYKVAKRGQDVALRCDPISGHVSLFWYQQALGQGPEFLTYFQNEAQLDKSGLPSDRFFAERPEGSVSTLKIQRTQQEDSAVYLCASSVRQGAAGANVLTFGAGSRLTVL.